This T cell receptor (beta chain) is from a study of blood T cell repertoires in COVID-19. Looking at the study overall: The cDNA or gDNA used as material had been derived from T cells, B-cell-depleted T cells, or PBMCs.

Original data processing: The authors estimated nucleated cell counts from reference gene primer amplification. The assay was immunoSEQ multiplex PCR, and TCRdb's table has in-frame clones only and misses some. The DNA was the basis for D and trimming; V, J and clone size are from that table. The table includes roughly 280,000 clones, approximately 83% detected once. This clonotype was obtained from a woman in her 70s with acute or convalescent COVID-19. Sequencing was performed on peripheral blood.

The CDR3 DNA reads as TGCAGTGCCTGGGACAGCTATGGCTACACCTTC. Protein: CSAWDSYGYTF. The genes are TRBV20-1 and TRBJ1-2; 7 bases agree with TRBD1. This CDR3 comprises 11 residues. Germline CDR1 is DFQATT and CDR2 is SNEGSKA (reference sequence). The V gene end was trimmed by 6 bases and the J gene end by 4 bases; junction bases not matched to a gene: 2.